The 3 T cell receptor beta chains presented below share a single source sample, sequenced in a study of T cells after yellow fever vaccination. TCRdb processed the 5' RACE reads anew with MiXCR; each CDR3 protein has one entry. This sample has 20,000 to 25,000 distinct CDR3 sequences, with 3% to 4% found just once. The material was PBMCs, either bulk or a sorted T-cell subset (CD4+, CD8+, memory, or dextramer-sorted; not recorded which), obtained around 45 days after the first yellow fever vaccination. These TCRs come from a man younger than 35 who received the YFV17D yellow fever vaccine.

This clonotype was seen many times. Here the CDR3 DNA reads TGCGCCAGCAGCCAGCAGGAGGGACATAATGAAAAACTGTTTTTT. Protein product: CASSQQEGHNEKLFF. The gene calls are TRBV4-1 and TRBJ1-4; tentatively, D is TRBD1 (6 bases). Germline CDR1 and CDR2: MGHRA and YSYEKL. The CDR3 is 15 residues long. Trimming left V 3 bases short and J 4 bases short, with 12 bases between.

There are many counts of this clonotype. The rearrangement joins TRBV9 to TRBJ2-7, with TRBD1 matching 12 bases. This CDR3 has 14 amino acids. CDR1 SGDLS and CDR2 YYNGEE come from the germline V gene. V was clipped by 3 bases and J by 4 bases; unmatched bases: 2. CDR3: CASSEGQGAYEQYF. The CDR3 bases are TGTGCCAGCAGCGAGGGACAGGGGGCATACGAGCAGTACTTC.

Many counts were recorded for this clonotype. V usage is TRBV12-3 or TRBV12-4 and J usage is TRBJ2-7; tentative D call: TRBD2 (6 bases). The CDR3 extends over 15 amino acids. V was pared by 1 base and J by 4 bases, with 14 bases between. The CDR3, as DNA: TGTGCCAGCAGTTTAGAGGCCGGGGGTGGGTACGAGCAGTACGTC. It specifies CASSLEAGGGYEQYV.